The T cell receptor (beta chain) described here comes from a study of cytomegalovirus exposure and HLA in healthy donors. This clone was seen a single time. Its specificity is unknown. The PCR employed 60 Vbeta primers together with 13 Jbeta primers. Clones were read by immunoSEQ multiplex PCR, and TCRdb kept only the in-frame ones, dropping some. The sample consists of about 140,000 clones, over 75% of them appearing once. Trimming shortened V by 2 bases and J by 0 bases, and 5 bases separated the two germline ends. The CDR3 spans 14 residues. Germline lookup yields CDR1 MNHNS and CDR2 SASEGT. Study-wide results and limits: In vitro, three CMV-associated chains proved specific for CMV antigens. Data from an earlier analysis indicated that most TCR beta V segments were productive either about 87% or about 30% of the time.

The source of this sequence is a female donor in good health and CMV-seronegative. The rearrangement links TRBV6-1 to TRBJ2-4; D gene unclear. The sequenced sample consisted of PBMCs. CDR3 DNA sequence: TGTGCCAGCAGTGAAAGCCAAGCCAAAAACATTCAGTACTTC. It translates to CASSESQAKNIQYF.